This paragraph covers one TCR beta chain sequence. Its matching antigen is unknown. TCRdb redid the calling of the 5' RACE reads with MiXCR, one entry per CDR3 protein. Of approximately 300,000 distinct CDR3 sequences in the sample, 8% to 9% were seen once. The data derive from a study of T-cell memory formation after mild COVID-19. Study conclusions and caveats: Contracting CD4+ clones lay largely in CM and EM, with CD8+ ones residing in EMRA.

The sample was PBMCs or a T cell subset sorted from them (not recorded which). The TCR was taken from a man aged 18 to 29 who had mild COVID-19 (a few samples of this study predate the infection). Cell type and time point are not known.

CDR3 region: CSVGGGGLPDTQYF. The CDR3 nucleotides are TGCAGCGTTGGAGGTGGGGGGTTGCCAGATACGCAGTATTTT. This chain connects TRBV29-1 to TRBJ2-3; a possible D gene is TRBD2 (6 bases). Looked up from germline, CDR1 is SQVTM and CDR2 is ANQGSEA. Trimming stripped 4 bases from V and 4 bases from J, with 15 bases between. This CDR3 region has 14 residues.